The sequence of this T cell receptor beta chain was determined in a study of CD8 T cells in Susac syndrome. CDR1 is SGHAT, CDR2 FQDESV, per germline (reference sequence). CDR3 size: 17 residues. V was pared by 5 bases and J by 6 bases, with 25 bases between. Reverse transcription of 0.5 to 1 ug RNA was carried out with random hexamers. TCRdb recomputed calls from the immunoSEQ multiplex PCR reads with MiXCR, one row per CDR3 protein. The table includes some 180,000 distinct CDR3 sequences, approximately 95% detected once. This receptor was taken from a human donor in good health. Specimen: CD4+ T cells from PBMCs. The chain recombines TRBV11-1 with TRBJ1-2; D gene uncertain. CDR3 in amino acids: CASSETPGGVRFDGYTF. The CDR3 DNA is TGTGCCAGCAGCGAAACACCGGGCGGGGTACGGTTTGATGGCTACACCTTC. Complete variable domain (other parts from reference TRBV11-1 and TRBJ1-2): EAEVAQSPRYKITEKSQAVAFWCDPISGHATLYWYRQILGQGPELLVQFQDESVVDDSQLPKDRFSAERLKGVDSTLKIQPAELGDSAMYLCASSETPGGVRFDGYTFGSGTRLTVV.